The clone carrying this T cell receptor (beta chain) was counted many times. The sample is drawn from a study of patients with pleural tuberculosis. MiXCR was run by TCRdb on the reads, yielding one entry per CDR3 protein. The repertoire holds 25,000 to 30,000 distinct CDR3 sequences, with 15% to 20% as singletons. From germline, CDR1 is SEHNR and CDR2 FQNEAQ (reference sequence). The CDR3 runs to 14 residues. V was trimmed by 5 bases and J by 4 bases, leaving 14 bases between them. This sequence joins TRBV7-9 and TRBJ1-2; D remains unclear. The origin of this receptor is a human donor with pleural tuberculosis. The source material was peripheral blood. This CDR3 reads CASSTQTTGYGYTF. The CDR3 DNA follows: TGTGCCAGCAGCACCCAAACAACGGGCTATGGCTACACCTTC.